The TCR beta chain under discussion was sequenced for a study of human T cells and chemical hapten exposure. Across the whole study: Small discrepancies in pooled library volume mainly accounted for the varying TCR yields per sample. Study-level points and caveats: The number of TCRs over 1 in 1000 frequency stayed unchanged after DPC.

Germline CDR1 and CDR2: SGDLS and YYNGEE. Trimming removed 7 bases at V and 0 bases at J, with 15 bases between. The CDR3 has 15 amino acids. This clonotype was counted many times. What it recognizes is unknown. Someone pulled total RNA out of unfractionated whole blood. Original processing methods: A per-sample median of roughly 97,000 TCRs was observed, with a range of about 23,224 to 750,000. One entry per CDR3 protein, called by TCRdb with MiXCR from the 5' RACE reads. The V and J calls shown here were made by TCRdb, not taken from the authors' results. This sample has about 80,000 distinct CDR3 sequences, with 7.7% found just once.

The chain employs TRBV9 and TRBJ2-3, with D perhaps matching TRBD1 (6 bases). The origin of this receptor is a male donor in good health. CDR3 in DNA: TGTGCCAGCCAAGAGACAGGAACTAGCACAGATACGCAGTATTTT. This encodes CASQETGTSTDTQYF.